These 8 T cell receptor beta chains were sequenced from one sample in a study of response to subunit inactivated influenza vaccine. One entry per CDR3 protein results from TCRdb running MiXCR on the RT-PCR reads. The sample contains 650,000 to 700,000 distinct CDR3 sequences, about 15% of which appear only once. Sequenced material: PBMCs from blood, taken 12 days after vaccination. The receptors were sampled from a man aged 45-60 years who received an inactivated influenza vaccine.

The table lists this clonotype with a count of one. The chain uses TRBV7-8 and TRBJ2-1; maybe TRBD1 (6 bases). V dropped 3 bases and J dropped 6 bases, with 24 bases sitting between them. The CDR3 spans 18 residues. CDR1 is SGHVS, CDR2 FQNEAQ, per germline. The CDR3 reads CASSLMRRVQGNANEQFF. The CDR3 nucleotides are TGTGCCAGCAGCTTGATGCGTCGAGTGCAGGGGAATGCCAATGAGCAGTTCTTC.

This clonotype was seen a handful of times. V and J are TRBV3-1 and TRBJ2-7; possible D gene TRBD1, 6 bases. The V and J ends lost 0 bases and 5 bases respectively, with 14 bases between them. The CDR3 is 15 residues long. Germline assignment: CDR1 LGHDT and CDR2 YNNKEL (reference sequence). In nucleotides, the CDR3 is TGTGCCAGCAGCCAAGATCAGACAGGTATCAACGAGCAGTACTTC. It translates to CASSQDQTGINEQYF.

This clonotype was seen a few times. This chain links TRBV7-2 with TRBJ2-7; a possible D gene is TRBD1 (6 bases). The CDR3 covers 15 residues. The germline V gene has CDR1 SGHTA and CDR2 FQGNSA. V lost 6 bases and J lost 3, with 18 bases in between. The CDR3, as DNA: TGTGCCAGCAGTCCCCAGGGGCAGGGATACTACGAGCAGTACTTC. Encoded protein: CASSPQGQGYYEQYF.

This chain connects TRBV11-2 to TRBJ1-1; tentatively, D is TRBD1 (6 bases). Per the germline V gene, CDR1 is SGHAT and CDR2 is FQNNGV. This CDR3 spans 15 amino acids. Trimming stripped 4 bases from V and 5 bases from J, with 17 bases between. The CDR3 is CASSSLQGRGTEAFF. CDR3 DNA: TGTGCCAGCAGCTCCCTACAGGGAAGGGGAACTGAAGCTTTCTTT.

This clonotype has at least ten counts. CDR3 protein: CASSATSGYEQYF. The CDR3, as DNA: TGTGCCAGCAGTGCGACTAGCGGCTACGAGCAGTACTTC. The gene calls are TRBV12-3 or TRBV12-4 and TRBJ2-7; 9 bases fit TRBD2. The CDR3 contains 13 residues. The V segment lost 5 bases and the J segment 3 bases; nucleotides outside the gene matches: 2.

This clonotype was seen a handful of times. CDR3 sequence reads: CAISGGGTDTQYF. CDR3 in DNA: TGTGCCATCAGTGGCGGGGGCACAGATACGCAGTATTTT. This chain connects TRBV10-3 to TRBJ2-3, with D possibly TRBD2 on 6 matching bases. CDR3 length: 13 amino acids. V lost 4 bases, J lost 1 base, and 6 bases lay in between. Germline CDR1 reads ENHRY; CDR2 reads SYGVKD.

This clonotype was found a few times. V gene TRBV15 combines with J gene TRBJ2-7; 9 bases are a match to TRBD2. The CDR3 sequence is 19 residues long. J gave up 0 bases and V 2 bases, and 14 bases lay outside the gene matches. Germline CDR1 LNHNV, CDR2 YYDKDF (reference sequence). The CDR3 bases are TGTGCCACCAGCAGAACCCGGGTCCTCAGCGGGGGGAGCTCCTACGAGCAGTACTTC. It codes for CATSRTRVLSGGSSYEQYF.

This clonotype was seen only a few times. This chain joins TRBV12-3 or TRBV12-4 and TRBJ1-4, with 8 bases matching TRBD1. The length of the CDR3 is 15 residues. V gave up 4 bases and J gave up 5 bases; unmatched junction bases: 6. CDR3 loop: CASSSYRGINEKLFF. The CDR3 nucleotides are TGTGCCAGCAGTTCTTACAGGGGGATAAATGAAAAACTGTTTTTT.